These 19 T cell receptor beta chains share one sample of origin, sequenced in a study of blood T cell repertoires in COVID-19. Using immunoSEQ multiplex PCR, the repertoire was profiled, and TCRdb retains in-frame clones only, with some absent. Of 150,000 to 200,000 clones detected, about 86% appear once; the ten largest clones hold roughly 9.1%. Sequences were obtained from peripheral blood. The receptors were gathered from a man aged 45-65 years with active or convalescent COVID-19.

This rearrangement joins TRBV7-2 to TRBJ2-7, with 10 bases identical to TRBD2. V shed 5 bases and J 0 bases; nucleotides not matched to a gene: 7. The CDR3 is 16 amino acids. Germline CDR1 SGHTA, CDR2 FQGNSA. CDR3 nucleotides: TGTGCCAGCAGCCCAGGACTAGCGGTGAGCTCCTACGAGCAGTACTTC. It translates to CASSPGLAVSSYEQYF.

The rearrangement links TRBV4-3 to TRBJ2-7; tentatively, D is TRBD1 (6 bases). CDR1 LGHNA and CDR2 YSLEER come from the germline V gene. V was trimmed by 3 bases and J by 3 bases, leaving 15 bases between them. There are 15 residues in the CDR3. The CDR3 coding sequence is TGCGCCAGCAGCCAGGCGATGGGGGCGGTCTACGAGCAGTACTTC. Encoded protein: CASSQAMGAVYEQYF.

The chain is built from TRBV12-5 and TRBJ2-5; tentative D call: TRBD2 (5 bases). The CDR3 is made up of 13 amino acids. V lost 5 bases, J lost 1 base, and 8 bases lay in between. Germline V gene lookup returns CDR1 LGHNT and CDR2 FRNRAP. The CDR3 spells CASGKRIQETQYF. In nucleotides, the CDR3 is TGTGCTAGTGGTAAGCGGATCCAAGAGACCCAGTACTTC.

The V gene is TRBV28, the J gene TRBJ2-5, with 7 bases fitting TRBD1. The V segment lost 8 bases and the J segment 4 bases; nucleotides outside the gene matches: 7. This CDR3 spans 13 amino acids. Germline V gene data show CDR1 as MDHEN and CDR2 as SYDVKM. CDR3 residues: CASQGDRAETQYF. The CDR3 DNA sequence: TGTGCCAGCCAGGGGGATCGGGCAGAGACCCAGTACTTC.

CDR3 DNA: TGTGCCAGTAGTATCATTAAGGGACAGGGGGAAGGCTACACCTTC. Residues: CASSIIKGQGEGYTF. V is TRBV19 and J is TRBJ1-2; 11 bases are shared with TRBD1. The germline CDR1 and CDR2 sequences are LNHDA and SQIVND (reference sequence). Unmatched junction bases numbered 8, after V lost 3 bases and J lost 8 bases. The CDR3 consists of 15 residues. The complete variable domain, with remaining parts taken from reference TRBV19 and TRBJ1-2, reads DGGITQSPKYLFRKEGQNVTLSCEQNLNHDAMYWYRQDPGQGLRLIYYSQIVNDFQKGDIAEGYSVSREKKESFPLTVTSAQKNPTAFYLCASSIIKGQGEGYTFGSGTRLTVV.

The genes are TRBV19 and TRBJ1-5, with TRBD1 matching over 10 bases. The CDR3 runs 14 residues. CDR1 and CDR2 (germline): LNHDA, SQIVND (reference sequence). Trimming cost V 8 bases and J 3 bases; bases outside gene matches: 4. For the CDR3, the DNA is TGTGCCAGTTGGGGACAGGGGAACAATCAGCCCCAGCATTTT. It encodes CASWGQGNNQPQHF.

The genes are TRBV30 and TRBJ1-2, with D perhaps matching TRBD1 (6 bases). The CDR3 loop spans 13 amino acids. Germline CDR1 and CDR2: GTSNPN and SVGIG (reference sequence). The ends were cut back, 5 bases at V and 5 bases at J, with 15 bases in the middle. The CDR3 protein is CAWDPDRIYGYTF. In DNA, the CDR3 is TGTGCCTGGGATCCCGACAGGATATATGGCTACACCTTC.

This clone has just a few counts. The CDR3 loop reads CSVEYQGGRGAYEQYF. In DNA form, the CDR3 reads TGCAGCGTTGAATATCAGGGGGGCAGGGGAGCCTACGAGCAGTACTTC. The rearrangement joins TRBV29-1 to TRBJ2-7, with a possible D match to TRBD1 (7 bases). Trimming removed 2 bases from V and 2 bases from J, with 19 bases in between. The CDR3 totals 16 residues. CDR1 and CDR2 (germline): SQVTM, ANQGSEA.

This chain connects TRBV27 to TRBJ1-4; TRBD1 aligns across 9 bases. The CDR3 length is 14 residues. Germline trimming cut 4 bases from V and 8 bases from J; bases unmatched to any gene: 5. The V gene's germline CDR1 is MNHEY and CDR2 SMNVEV (reference sequence). In DNA, the CDR3 is TGTGCCAGCAGTTCCGGGACAGGGCGGGAAAAACTGTTTTTT. Translating gives CASSSGTGREKLFF.

The chain couples TRBV28 to TRBJ2-3; TRBD2 agrees at 10 bases. Germline trimming cut 5 bases from V and 6 bases from J; bases unmatched to any gene: 11. This CDR3 has 16 residues. The germline V gene encodes CDR1 MDHEN and CDR2 SYDVKM. Here the CDR3 reads CASSTTLAGVVDTQYF. The CDR3 bases are TGTGCCAGCAGTACCACTCTAGCGGGAGTTGTGGATACGCAGTATTTT.

The chain couples TRBV19 to TRBJ1-5; D might be TRBD1 (5 bases). The germline V gene has CDR1 LNHDA and CDR2 SQIVND (reference sequence). V was trimmed by 4 bases and J by 7 bases, leaving 11 bases between them. The length of the CDR3 is 13 residues. As DNA, the CDR3 is TGTGCCAGTAGTACTACAGGTGTCCAGCCCCAGCATTTT. Encoded protein: CASSTTGVQPQHF.

The rearrangement joins TRBV27 to TRBJ2-1; 7 bases align to TRBD2. Germline V gives CDR1 MNHEY, CDR2 SMNVEV (reference sequence). There are 17 residues in the CDR3. J was trimmed by 13 bases and V by 2 bases; bases with no gene match: 20. The CDR3 DNA is TGTGCCAGCAGTTTACGATGGGGAGTGAGCGGGATCTCTCCCCAGTTCTTC. This codes for CASSLRWGVSGISPQFF.

V usage is TRBV3-1 (or the pseudogene TRBV3-2) and J usage is TRBJ2-1; tentative D call: TRBD2 (6 bases). Germline V gene lookup returns CDR1 LGHDT and CDR2 YNNKEL (reference sequence). Deletions cut 0 bases from V and 10 bases from J, with 7 bases between. This CDR3 comprises 12 residues. The CDR3 region has the DNA TGTGCCAGCAGCCAAGAAAGCGGGGAGCAGTTCTTC. This translates into CASSQESGEQFF.

This chain connects TRBV3-1 (or the pseudogene TRBV3-2) to TRBJ1-3; D is ambiguous. V was cut by 4 bases and J by 0 bases, with 13 bases left in between. Germline V gene data show CDR1 as LGHDT and CDR2 as YNNKEL (reference sequence). CDR3 size: 16 residues. CDR3 DNA: TGTGCCAGCAGCCCCCCCCGGGGAAACTCTGGAAACACCATATATTTT. It is translated as CASSPPRGNSGNTIYF.

The chain has TRBV19 and TRBJ2-3, with D possibly TRBD2 on 5 matching bases. V dropped 3 bases and J dropped 6 bases, with 19 bases sitting between them. CDR3 length: 16 residues. Germline CDR1 LNHDA, CDR2 SQIVND (reference sequence). CDR3 sequence: CASSIVGGSRGDTQYF. The CDR3 DNA reads TGTGCCAGTAGTATCGTTGGCGGGTCCCGTGGGGATACGCAGTATTTT.

The chain couples TRBV3-1 (or the pseudogene TRBV3-2) to TRBJ1-2, with 9 bases lining up with TRBD1. CDR3 length: 16 residues. V lost 0 bases to trimming and J lost 4 bases; unmatched junction nucleotides: 6. Germline loops: CDR1 LGHDT, CDR2 YNNKEL (reference sequence). Here the CDR3 reads CASSQDLRQGGYGYTF. The CDR3 DNA sequence: TGTGCCAGCAGCCAAGATCTGAGACAGGGGGGCTATGGCTACACCTTC.

The chain combines TRBV12-3 or TRBV12-4 with TRBJ2-1; D gene unclear. With 10 bases removed from V and 7 bases from J, the gap between germline ends came to 14 bases. The CDR3 length is 12 residues. The CDR3 region has the DNA TGTGCCACCATCTTTCTAGGTAATGAGCAGTTCTTC. Its protein is CATIFLGNEQFF.

This chain uses TRBV28 with TRBJ1-6; possibly TRBD1 for D (5 bases). The V end lost 2 bases, the J end lost 7 bases, and 15 bases lay between the germline ends. Germline CDR1 and CDR2: MDHEN and SYDVKM. This CDR3 contains 16 residues. In nucleotides, the CDR3 is TGTGCCAGCAGTTTAGCTGGAGGGGCAGCGAATTCACCCCTCCACTTT. Its protein product is CASSLAGGAANSPLHF.

The sample holds one count of this clone. The V gene is TRBV6-1, the J gene TRBJ1-1; TRBD1 matches 9 bases. CDR3 size: 13 residues. The V gene's germline CDR1 is MNHNS and CDR2 SASEGT. The ends lost 6 bases at V and 5 bases at J; junction bases unmatched: 4. This chain's CDR3 is CASRGQGSTEAFF. The CDR3 nucleotides read TGTGCCAGCAGGGGACAGGGATCGACTGAAGCTTTCTTT.